A single sample gave rise to the 6 T cell receptor beta chains below, sequenced in a study of blood T cell repertoires in COVID-19. Produced via immunoSEQ multiplex PCR; TCRdb's table is partial and in-frame only. The sample yields 200,000 to 300,000 clones, about 85% seen once. The material sequenced was peripheral blood. Every receptor here comes from a woman aged 55-69 years with active or convalescent COVID-19.

The gene calls are TRBV7-8 and TRBJ2-1; 11 positions agree with TRBD2. This CDR3 has 16 amino acids. Losses at the gene ends were 5 bases for V and 10 bases for J; bases not matched to a gene: 13. Germline CDR1 and CDR2: SGHVS and FQNEAQ. The CDR3 nucleotides are TGTGCCAGCAGCCCCCTTCGCTTAGCGGGGGGGCGGGAGCAGTTCTTC. This encodes CASSPLRLAGGREQFF.

The genes are TRBV5-1 and TRBJ2-7; a possible D gene is TRBD1 (5 bases). V was shortened by 0 bases and J by 3 bases, with 13 bases between the two germline ends. This CDR3 region has 15 residues. Germline CDR1 is SGHRS and CDR2 is YFSETQ. CDR3 bases: TGCGCCAGCAGCTTGGCCCCAGGGTTGTACTACGAGCAGTACGTC. Its protein is CASSLAPGLYYEQYV.

The chain links TRBV6-1 to TRBJ2-1; D possibly corresponds to TRBD1 (5 bases). The germline V gene encodes CDR1 MNHNS and CDR2 SASEGT. V gave up 3 bases and J gave up 6 bases, with 12 bases separating them. The CDR3 loop spans 14 amino acids. In DNA, the CDR3 is TGTGCCAGCAGTGACGTGGGGCTTGGCAATGAGCAGTTCTTC. Translated, it gives CASSDVGLGNEQFF.

This clone was recorded a few times. The chain recombines TRBV9 with TRBJ2-5, with TRBD1 matching over 8 bases. V lost 3 bases, J lost 4 bases, and 11 bases stayed unmatched. This CDR3 spans 16 amino acids. Germline V gene lookup returns CDR1 SGDLS and CDR2 YYNGEE. CDR3 residues: CASSERQGAGGETQYF. The CDR3 DNA reads TGTGCCAGCAGCGAGCGTCAGGGGGCTGGGGGAGAGACCCAGTACTTC.

This sequence joins TRBV19 and TRBJ1-5; D remains ambiguous. Trimming took 5 bases from V and 0 from J, leaving 5 bases between them. The germline V gene has CDR1 LNHDA and CDR2 SQIVND (reference sequence). The CDR3 covers 13 residues. In DNA form, the CDR3 reads TGTGCCAGTAGTCCGTATAGCAATCAGCCCCAGCATTTT. Amino acids: CASSPYSNQPQHF.

This sequence joins TRBV27 and TRBJ2-3; unclear D gene. There are 12 residues in the CDR3. The germline V gene encodes CDR1 MNHEY and CDR2 SMNVEV (reference sequence). The V gene lost 3 bases and the J gene lost 6 bases, with 7 bases spanning the gap. This CDR3 is CASSFISDTQYF. DNA of the CDR3: TGTGCCAGCAGTTTTATCTCTGATACGCAGTATTTT.